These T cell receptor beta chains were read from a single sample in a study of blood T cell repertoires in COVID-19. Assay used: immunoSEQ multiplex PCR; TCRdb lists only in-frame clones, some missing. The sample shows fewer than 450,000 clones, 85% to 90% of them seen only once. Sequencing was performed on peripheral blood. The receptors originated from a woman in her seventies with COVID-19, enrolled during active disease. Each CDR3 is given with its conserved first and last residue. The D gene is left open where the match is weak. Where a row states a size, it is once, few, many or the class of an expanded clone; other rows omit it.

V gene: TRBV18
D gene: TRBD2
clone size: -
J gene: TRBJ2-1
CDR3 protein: CASSLGTSGMNEQFF
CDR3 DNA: TGTGCCAGCTCACTCGGGACTAGCGGGATGAATGAGCAGTTCTTC

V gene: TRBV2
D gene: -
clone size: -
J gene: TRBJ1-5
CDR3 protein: CATRDNINQPQHF
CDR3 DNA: TGTGCCACCCGGGACAACATCAATCAGCCCCAGCATTTT

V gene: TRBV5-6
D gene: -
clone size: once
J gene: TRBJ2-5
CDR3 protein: CASSQVLRGVGETQYF
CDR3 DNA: TGTGCCAGCAGCCAGGTCCTCAGGGGTGTCGGAGAGACCCAGTACTTC

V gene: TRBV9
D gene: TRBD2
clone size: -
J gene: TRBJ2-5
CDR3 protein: CASSVGSKRGGETQYF
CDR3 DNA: TGTGCCAGCAGCGTAGGTTCCAAGCGGGGAGGCGAGACCCAGTACTTC

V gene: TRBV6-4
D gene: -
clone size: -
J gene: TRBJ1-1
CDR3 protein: CASSDEANTEAFF
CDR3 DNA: TGTGCCAGCAGTGACGAGGCGAACACTGAAGCTTTCTTT

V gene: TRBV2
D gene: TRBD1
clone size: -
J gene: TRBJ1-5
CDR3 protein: CASSGQGTINQPQHF
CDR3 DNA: TGTGCCAGCAGTGGACAGGGTACAATCAATCAGCCCCAGCATTTT

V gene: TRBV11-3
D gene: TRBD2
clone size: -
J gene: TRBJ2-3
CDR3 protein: CASSLAGGTHTQYF
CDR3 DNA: TGTGCCAGCAGCTTAGCGGGGGGGACCCATACGCAGTATTTT

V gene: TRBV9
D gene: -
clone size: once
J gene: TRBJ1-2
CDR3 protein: CASSVLTGGGYTF
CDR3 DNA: TGTGCCAGCAGCGTATTAACAGGCGGAGGCTACACCTTC

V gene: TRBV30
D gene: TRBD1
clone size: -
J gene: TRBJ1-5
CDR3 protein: CAWSSTGGDNQPQHF
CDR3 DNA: TGTGCCTGGAGTTCGACAGGGGGCGATAATCAGCCCCAGCATTTT

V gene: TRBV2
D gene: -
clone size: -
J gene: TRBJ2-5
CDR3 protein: CASSSEGGEETQYF
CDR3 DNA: TGTGCCAGCAGTTCCGAAGGGGGAGAAGAGACCCAGTACTTC

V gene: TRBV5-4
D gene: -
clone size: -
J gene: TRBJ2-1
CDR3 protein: CASSITRQTNNEQFF
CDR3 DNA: TGTGCCAGCAGCATAACAAGACAGACGAACAATGAGCAGTTCTTC

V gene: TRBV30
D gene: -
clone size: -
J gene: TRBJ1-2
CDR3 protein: CACASVNYGYTF
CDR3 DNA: TGTGCCTGTGCTAGTGTAAACTATGGCTACACCTTC

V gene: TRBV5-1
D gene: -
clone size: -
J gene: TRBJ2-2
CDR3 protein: CASSLEGLGVSTGELFF
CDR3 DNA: TGCGCCAGCAGCTTGGAGGGACTTGGGGTTAGCACCGGGGAGCTGTTTTTT

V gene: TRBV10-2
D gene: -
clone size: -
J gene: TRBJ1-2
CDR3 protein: CASSESGGYGYTF
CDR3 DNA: TGCGCCAGCAGTGAGTCGGGGGGCTATGGCTACACCTTC

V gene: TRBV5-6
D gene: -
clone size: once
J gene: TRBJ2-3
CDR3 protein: CASSLLIADVTDTQYF
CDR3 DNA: TGTGCCAGCAGCTTGCTGATAGCGGACGTCACAGATACGCAGTATTTT

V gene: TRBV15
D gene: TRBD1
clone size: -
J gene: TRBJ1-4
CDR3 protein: CATSRLTGPDEKLFF
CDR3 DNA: TGTGCCACCAGCAGATTGACAGGGCCTGATGAAAAACTGTTTTTT

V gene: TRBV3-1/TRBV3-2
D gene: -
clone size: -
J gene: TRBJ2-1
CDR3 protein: CASSQDGPQVSSYNEQFF
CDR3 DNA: TGTGCCAGCAGCCAAGATGGGCCACAGGTGAGCTCCTACAATGAGCAGTTCTTC

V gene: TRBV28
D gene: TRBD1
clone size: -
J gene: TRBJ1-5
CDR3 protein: CASSLDRAGNQPQHF
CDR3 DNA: TGTGCCAGCAGTTTGGACAGGGCCGGCAATCAGCCCCAGCATTTT

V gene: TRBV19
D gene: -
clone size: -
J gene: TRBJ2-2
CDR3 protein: CASSIYGVGTGELFF
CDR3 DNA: TGTGCCAGTAGTATTTACGGGGTAGGCACCGGGGAGCTGTTTTTT

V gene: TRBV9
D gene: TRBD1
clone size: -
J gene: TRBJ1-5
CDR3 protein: CASSGQGAGNQPQHF
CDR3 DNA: TGTGCCAGCAGCGGACAGGGGGCTGGTAATCAGCCCCAGCATTTT

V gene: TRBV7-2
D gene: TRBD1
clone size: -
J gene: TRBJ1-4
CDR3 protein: CASSTQGAGNEKLFF
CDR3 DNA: TGTGCCAGCAGCACCCAGGGGGCCGGCAACGAAAAACTGTTTTTT

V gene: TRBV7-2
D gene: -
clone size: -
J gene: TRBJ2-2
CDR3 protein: CASSLGRVPNTGELFF
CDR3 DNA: TGTGCCAGCAGCTTAGGGCGGGTTCCGAACACCGGGGAGCTGTTTTTT

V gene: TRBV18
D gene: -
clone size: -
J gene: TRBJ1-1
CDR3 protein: CASSPEHRGNTEAFF
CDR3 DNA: TGTGCCAGCTCACCAGAGCATAGGGGGAACACTGAAGCTTTCTTT

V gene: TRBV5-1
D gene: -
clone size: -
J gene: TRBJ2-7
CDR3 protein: CASSSDSYSYEQYF
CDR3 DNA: TGCGCCAGCAGCTCTGACAGCTACTCCTACGAGCAGTACTTC

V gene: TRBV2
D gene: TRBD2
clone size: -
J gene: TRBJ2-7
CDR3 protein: CASSPSGGAHYEQYF
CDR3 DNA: TGTGCCAGCAGTCCGAGCGGGGGGGCTCACTACGAGCAGTACTTC

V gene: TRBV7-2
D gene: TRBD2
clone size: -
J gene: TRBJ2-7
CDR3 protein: CASSRGGDEQYF
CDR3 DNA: TGTGCCAGCAGTCGGGGGGGGGACGAGCAGTACTTC

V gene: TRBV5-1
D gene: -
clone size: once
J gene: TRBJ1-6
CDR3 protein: CASSLGQGHSPLHF
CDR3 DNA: TGCGCCAGCAGCTTGGGGCAGGGCCATTCACCCCTCCACTTT

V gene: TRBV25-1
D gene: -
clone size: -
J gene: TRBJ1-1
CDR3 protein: CASSEPGAGSTEAFF
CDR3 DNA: TGTGCCAGCAGTGAACCTGGAGCGGGAAGCACTGAAGCTTTCTTT

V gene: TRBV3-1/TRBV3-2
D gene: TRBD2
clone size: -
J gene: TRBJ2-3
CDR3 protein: CASSPGLAAYTDTQYF
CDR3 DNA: TGTGCCAGCAGCCCGGGACTAGCGGCGTACACAGATACGCAGTATTTT

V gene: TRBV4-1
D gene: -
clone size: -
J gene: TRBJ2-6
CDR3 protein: CASSYISGANVLTF
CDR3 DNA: TGCGCCAGCAGCTACATCTCTGGGGCCAACGTCCTGACTTTC